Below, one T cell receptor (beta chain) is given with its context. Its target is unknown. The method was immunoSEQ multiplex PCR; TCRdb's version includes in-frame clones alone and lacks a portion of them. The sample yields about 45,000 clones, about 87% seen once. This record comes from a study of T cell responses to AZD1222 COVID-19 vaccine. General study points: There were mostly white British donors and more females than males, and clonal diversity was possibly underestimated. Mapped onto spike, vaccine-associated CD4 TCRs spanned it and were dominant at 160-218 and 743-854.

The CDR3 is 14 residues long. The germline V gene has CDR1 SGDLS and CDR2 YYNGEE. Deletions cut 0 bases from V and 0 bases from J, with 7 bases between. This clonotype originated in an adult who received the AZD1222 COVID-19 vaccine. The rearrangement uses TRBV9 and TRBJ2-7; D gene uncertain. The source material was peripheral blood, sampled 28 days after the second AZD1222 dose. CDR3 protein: CASSVDWSSYEQYF. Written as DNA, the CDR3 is TGTGCCAGCAGCGTAGACTGGAGCTCCTACGAGCAGTACTTC.